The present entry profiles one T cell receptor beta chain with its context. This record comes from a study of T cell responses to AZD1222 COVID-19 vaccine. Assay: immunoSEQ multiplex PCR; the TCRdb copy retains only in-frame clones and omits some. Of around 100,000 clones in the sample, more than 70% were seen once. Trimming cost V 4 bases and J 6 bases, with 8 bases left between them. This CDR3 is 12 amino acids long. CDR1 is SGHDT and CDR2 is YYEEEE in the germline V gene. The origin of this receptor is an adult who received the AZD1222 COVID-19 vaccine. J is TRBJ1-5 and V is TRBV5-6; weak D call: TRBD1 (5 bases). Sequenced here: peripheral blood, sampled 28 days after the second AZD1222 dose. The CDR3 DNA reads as TGTGCCAGCAGCCAAGGGGTTCAGCCCCAGCATTTT. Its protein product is CASSQGVQPQHF.